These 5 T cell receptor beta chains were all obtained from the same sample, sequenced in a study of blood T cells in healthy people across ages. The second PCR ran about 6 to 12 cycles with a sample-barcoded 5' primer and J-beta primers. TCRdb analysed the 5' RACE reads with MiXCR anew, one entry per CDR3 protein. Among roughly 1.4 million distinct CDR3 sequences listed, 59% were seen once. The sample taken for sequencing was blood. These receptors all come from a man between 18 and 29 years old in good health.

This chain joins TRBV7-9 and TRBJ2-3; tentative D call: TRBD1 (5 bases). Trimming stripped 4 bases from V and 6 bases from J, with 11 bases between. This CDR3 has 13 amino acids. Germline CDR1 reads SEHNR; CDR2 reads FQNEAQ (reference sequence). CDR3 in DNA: TGTGCCAGCAGCTCCGCAGGGCGGGATACGCAGTATTTT. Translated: CASSSAGRDTQYF.

The CDR3 DNA reads TGCAGTGCACTGGGGCCCACAGATACGCAGTATTTT. Its translation is CSALGPTDTQYF. This chain uses TRBV20-1 with TRBJ2-3; D possibly corresponds to TRBD1 (5 bases). The CDR3 runs 12 residues. Germline V gene data show CDR1 as DFQATT and CDR2 as SNEGSKA (reference sequence). Between the trimmed V and J ends, which lost 6 bases and 2 bases, there was a span of 9 bases.

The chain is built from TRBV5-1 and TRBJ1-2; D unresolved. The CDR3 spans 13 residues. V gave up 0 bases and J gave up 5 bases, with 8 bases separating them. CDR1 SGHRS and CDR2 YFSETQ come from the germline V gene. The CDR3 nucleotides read TGCGCCAGCAGCTTGGTCGCCGAGTATGGCTACACCTTC. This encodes CASSLVAEYGYTF.

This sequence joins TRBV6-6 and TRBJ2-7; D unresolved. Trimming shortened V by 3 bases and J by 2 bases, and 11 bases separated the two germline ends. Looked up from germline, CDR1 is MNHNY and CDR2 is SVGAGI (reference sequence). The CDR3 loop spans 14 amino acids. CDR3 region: CASSYNPDPYEQYF. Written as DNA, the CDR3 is TGTGCCAGCAGTTATAACCCAGACCCCTACGAGCAGTACTTC.

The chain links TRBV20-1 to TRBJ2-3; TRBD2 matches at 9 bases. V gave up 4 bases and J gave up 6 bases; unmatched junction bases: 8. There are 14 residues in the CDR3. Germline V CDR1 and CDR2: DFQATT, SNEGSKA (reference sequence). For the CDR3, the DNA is TGCAGTGCTACAACGGGACTAGCATCCGATACGCAGTATTTT. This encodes CSATTGLASDTQYF.